One sample yielded the 12 T cell receptor beta chains listed below, sequenced in a study of cytomegalovirus exposure and HLA in healthy donors. This PCR relied on a set of 60 Vbeta primers and 13 Jbeta primers. Produced via immunoSEQ multiplex PCR; TCRdb's table is partial and in-frame only. The table shows 150,000 to 200,000 clones, with about four fifths occurring only once. The sequencing sample was made of PBMCs. The receptors stem from a woman aged 40 to 50 in good health and CMV-seronegative.

The chain has TRBV27 and TRBJ2-7; 10 bases are shared with TRBD1. V lost 5 bases to trimming and J lost 3 bases; unmatched junction nucleotides: 4. Germline V gives CDR1 MNHEY, CDR2 SMNVEV (reference sequence). This CDR3 comprises 14 residues. The CDR3 loop reads CASSLRTGGYEQYV. For the CDR3, the DNA is TGTGCCAGCAGTCTTAGGACAGGGGGCTACGAGCAGTACGTC.

This clone has only a few counts. V gene TRBV9 combines with J gene TRBJ2-1; a weak D match, TRBD2 (5 bases). The germline CDR1 and CDR2 sequences are SGDLS and YYNGEE. Trimming pared 4 bases from V and 9 bases from J, leaving 20 bases between. The CDR3 covers 15 residues. DNA of the CDR3: TGTGCCAGCAGCCCCCCCGGTCTCGGGGTTGGTGAGCAGTTCTTC. Its translation: CASSPPGLGVGEQFF.

J is TRBJ1-3 and V is TRBV4-2; D is ambiguous. The CDR3 has 14 residues. Germline values: CDR1 LGHNA, CDR2 YNFKEQ. V lost 0 bases, J lost 2 bases, and 5 bases lay in between. The CDR3, as DNA: TGTGCCAGCAGCCAAGACGGTACTGGAAACACCATATATTTT. Translated: CASSQDGTGNTIYF.

The chain has TRBV27 and TRBJ1-3; 9 nucleotides match TRBD1. V shed 0 bases and J 0 bases; nucleotides not matched to a gene: 12. CDR3 length: 20 amino acids. Germline CDR1 reads MNHEY; CDR2 reads SMNVEV (reference sequence). The CDR3 region is CASSLSPFGGQGSSGNTIYF. In DNA form, the CDR3 reads TGTGCCAGCAGTTTATCGCCATTCGGGGGACAGGGATCCTCTGGAAACACCATATATTTT.

V gene TRBV2 combines with J gene TRBJ1-5; D might be TRBD1 (5 bases). The length of the CDR3 is 15 residues. V gave up 9 bases and J gave up 0 bases, with 15 bases separating them. CDR1 is SNHLY, CDR2 FYNNEI, per germline. Here the CDR3 DNA reads TGTGCCAGTCGTCATAGACAGAATAGCAATCAGCCCCAGCATTTT. This translates into CASRHRQNSNQPQHF.

The J gene is TRBJ1-2, the V gene TRBV6-5; D call uncertain. V lost 7 bases and J lost 4, with 16 bases in between. CDR3 length equals 14 residues. Germline CDR1 and CDR2: MNHEY and SVGAGI. The DNA for the CDR3 is TGTGCCAGCACCAAACAACAGTCAGTCTATGGCTACACCTTC. Translating gives CASTKQQSVYGYTF.

The V gene is TRBV29-1, the J gene TRBJ1-5; no definite D call. The CDR3 is made up of 13 amino acids. Trimming cost V 3 bases and J 4 bases, with 10 bases left between them. Germline CDR1 and CDR2: SQVTM and ANQGSEA. The CDR3, as DNA: TGCAGCGTTGAGGAGGCGCAGAATCAGCCCCAGCATTTT. Residues: CSVEEAQNQPQHF.

The genes are TRBV2 and TRBJ1-1, with TRBD1 as a possible D gene (5 bases). The CDR3 has 15 amino acids. Germline CDR1 and CDR2: SNHLY and FYNNEI. V was shortened by 3 bases and J by 1 base, with 12 bases between the two germline ends. The DNA for the CDR3 is TGTGCCAGCAGTGACAGGGTGGTGGGGAACACTGAAGCTTTCTTT. This gives the protein CASSDRVVGNTEAFF.

This chain uses TRBV5-6 with TRBJ1-5; no reliable D call. The V gene's germline CDR1 is SGHDT and CDR2 YYEEEE. Trimming removed 6 bases from V and 2 bases from J, with 9 bases in between. The CDR3 is 13 residues long. The CDR3 region is CASTTGGNQPQHF. CDR3 nucleotide sequence: TGTGCCAGCACTACTGGAGGCAATCAGCCCCAGCATTTT.

The rearrangement joins TRBV6-5 to TRBJ2-7; 10 nucleotides agree with TRBD1. CDR1 and CDR2 from the germline V gene are MNHEY and SVGAGI. This CDR3 comprises 15 residues. V was clipped by 6 bases and J by 3 bases; unmatched bases: 8. The CDR3 nucleotides are TGTGCCAGCAGCCATCCGGGACAGGGGAACTACGAGCAGTACTTC. It is translated as CASSHPGQGNYEQYF.

This chain joins TRBV5-4 and TRBJ2-3; TRBD2 aligns across 15 bases. V gave up 4 bases and J gave up 6 bases; unmatched junction bases: 3. Germline CDR1 SGHNT, CDR2 YYREEE (reference sequence). The CDR3 totals 15 residues. CDR3 amino acids: CASSIGTSGRDTQYF. The CDR3 DNA sequence: TGTGCCAGCAGCATAGGGACTAGCGGGAGGGATACGCAGTATTTT.

This sequence joins TRBV29-1 and TRBJ2-2; 8 bases line up with TRBD1. CDR1 is SQVTM, CDR2 ANQGSEA, per germline. Trimming cost V 0 bases and J 5 bases; bases outside gene matches: 11. The CDR3 length is 17 residues. CDR3 protein: CSVEELPDRADTGELFF. The CDR3 coding sequence is TGCAGCGTTGAAGAACTCCCGGACAGGGCGGATACCGGGGAGCTGTTTTTT.